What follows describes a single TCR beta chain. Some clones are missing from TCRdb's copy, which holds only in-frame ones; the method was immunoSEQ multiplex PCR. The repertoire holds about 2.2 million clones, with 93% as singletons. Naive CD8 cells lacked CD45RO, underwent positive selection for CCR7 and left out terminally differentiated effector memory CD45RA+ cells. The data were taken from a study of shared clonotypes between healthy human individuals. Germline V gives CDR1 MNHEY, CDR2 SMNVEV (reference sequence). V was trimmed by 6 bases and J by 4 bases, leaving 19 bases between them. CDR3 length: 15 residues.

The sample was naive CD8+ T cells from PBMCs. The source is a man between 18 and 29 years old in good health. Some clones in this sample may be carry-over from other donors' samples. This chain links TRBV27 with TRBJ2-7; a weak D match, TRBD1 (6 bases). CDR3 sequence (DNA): TGTGCCAGCAGCTACAGGGTTTTGGGGAAGTACGAGCAGTACTTC. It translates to CASSYRVLGKYEQYF.